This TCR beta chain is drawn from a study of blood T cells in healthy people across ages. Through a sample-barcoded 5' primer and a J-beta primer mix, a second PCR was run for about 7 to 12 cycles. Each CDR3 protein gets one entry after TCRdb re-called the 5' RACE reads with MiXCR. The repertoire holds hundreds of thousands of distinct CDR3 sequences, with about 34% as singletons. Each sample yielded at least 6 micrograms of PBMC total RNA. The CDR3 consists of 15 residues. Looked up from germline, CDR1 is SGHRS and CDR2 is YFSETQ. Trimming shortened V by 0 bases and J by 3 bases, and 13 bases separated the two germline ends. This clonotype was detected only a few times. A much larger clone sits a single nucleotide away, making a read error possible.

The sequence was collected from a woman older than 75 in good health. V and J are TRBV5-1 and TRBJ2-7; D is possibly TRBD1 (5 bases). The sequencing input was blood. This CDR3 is CASSLGFQGSYEQYF. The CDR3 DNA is TGCGCCAGCAGCTTGGGTTTTCAGGGTAGCTACGAGCAGTACTTC.